Sequencing of this T cell receptor beta chain was carried out in a study of Ad26.COV2.S vaccination and SARS-CoV-2 variants. Broader study findings: Vaccine recipients had higher spike-specific TCR breadth than placebo recipients. Reported findings describe substantial breadth in spike-specific CD8+ and CD4+ T cell responses following vaccination. Breadth and depth estimates from TCRs may understate total T cell responses.

Remarks on this clone: Antigen: not known.

The ends were cut back, 6 bases at V and 8 bases at J, with 16 bases in the middle. From germline, CDR1 is SNHLY and CDR2 FYNNEI. This CDR3 has 13 residues. Profiled with immunoSEQ multiplex PCR; TCRdb holds only in-frame clones, not every one. This table holds approximately 500,000 clones, 87% found once. As to treatment: over 15 received Ad26.COV2.S at low or high dose, single or two shots; 5 received placebo; per-sample allocation not given. Sampling took place 63 days after the first vaccine or placebo injection. This clonotype was obtained from a person between 18 and 65 years old who received the Ad26.COV2.S COVID-19 vaccine or a placebo. This rearrangement joins TRBV2 to TRBJ1-2, with D unresolved. The material was peripheral blood, obtained in a trial of Ad26.COV2.S vaccine versus placebo. This chain's CDR3 is CASSPRLSGGYTF. The CDR3 DNA sequence: TGTGCCAGCAGCCCCAGGTTATCGGGGGGCTACACCTTC.